This passage covers 28 T cell receptor beta chains from one sample sequenced in a study of T cells after posttransplantation cyclophosphamide. Profiled with immunoSEQ multiplex PCR; TCRdb holds only in-frame clones, not every one. The table lists 35,000 to 40,000 clones, with no singletons. The source material was PBMCs. These receptors came from a man aged 25-40 years in good health and a related stem cell transplant donor.

The CDR3 sequence: CASSPSGGTDTQYF. The CDR3 coding sequence is TGTGCCAGCAGTCCTAGCGGGGGAACAGATACGCAGTATTTT. The chain recombines TRBV6-1 with TRBJ2-3; the match to TRBD2 covers 10 bases. Germline-derived CDR1 and CDR2 are MNHNS and SASEGT. This CDR3 is built from 14 residues. The J segment lost 3 bases and the V segment lost 5 bases, leaving 2 bases of the junction unmatched.

This clone has at least ten counts. The J gene is TRBJ2-7, the V gene TRBV28; 9 bases agree with TRBD1. Trimming took 7 bases from V and 3 from J; bases not matched to a gene: 7. CDR3 size: 14 residues. Germline-derived CDR1 and CDR2 are MDHEN and SYDVKM. CDR3 residues: CASTWGQGLYEQYF. CDR3 DNA sequence: TGTGCCAGCACCTGGGGACAGGGACTCTACGAGCAGTACTTC.

This clone was observed at least ten times. The chain uses TRBV6-1 and TRBJ2-7, with D perhaps matching TRBD2 (6 bases). CDR1 and CDR2 (germline): MNHNS, SASEGT. The CDR3 runs 13 residues. Trimming left V 5 bases short and J 5 bases short, with 13 bases between. As DNA, the CDR3 is TGTGCCAGCAGTTTTTGGACTAATAACGAGCAGTACTTC. This gives the protein CASSFWTNNEQYF.

Ten or more counts support this clone. The chain uses TRBV10-1 and TRBJ2-2; 10 bases match TRBD2. The CDR3 contains 16 residues. The V segment lost 4 bases and the J segment 4 bases; nucleotides outside the gene matches: 6. CDR1 is WNHNN, CDR2 SYGVQD, per germline (reference sequence). This CDR3 reads CASSAAGGLATGELFF. Here the CDR3 DNA reads TGCGCCAGCAGTGCAGCGGGGGGGCTCGCCACCGGGGAGCTGTTTTTT.

This clone showed up many times. The chain employs TRBV5-1 and TRBJ2-2; the match to TRBD1 covers 7 bases. This CDR3 comprises 15 residues. J lost 3 bases, V lost 4 bases, and 6 bases had no gene match. Germline V CDR1 and CDR2: SGHRS, YFSETQ. Here the CDR3 reads CASSPDRPYTGELFF. The CDR3 DNA sequence: TGCGCCAGCAGCCCGGACAGGCCATACACCGGGGAGCTGTTTTTT.

In its sample, this clone was seen many times. The chain employs TRBV11-3 and TRBJ1-1; the D is unclear. Germline values: CDR1 SGHNT, CDR2 YENEEA. The V gene lost 5 bases and the J gene lost 1 base, with 5 bases spanning the gap. CDR3 length: 12 amino acids. CDR3 protein: CASSRGNTEAFF. CDR3 bases: TGTGCCAGCAGCCGGGGGAACACTGAAGCTTTCTTT.

There are many counts of this clone. The V call is TRBV4-2, the J call TRBJ2-7; 9 bases line up with TRBD1. Germline CDR1 reads LGHNA; CDR2 reads YNFKEQ. This CDR3 has 16 amino acids. V shed 1 base and J 1 base; nucleotides not matched to a gene: 5. The CDR3 sequence is CASSQALGTGSYEQYF. CDR3 DNA sequence: TGTGCCAGCAGCCAAGCACTCGGGACAGGGTCCTACGAGCAGTACTTC.

This clone was detected many times. The V gene is TRBV15, the J gene TRBJ2-7; possibly TRBD1 for D (6 bases). With 0 bases removed from V and 7 bases from J, the gap between germline ends came to 16 bases. The germline V gene encodes CDR1 LNHNV and CDR2 YYDKDF (reference sequence). The CDR3 extends over 15 amino acids. The CDR3 reads CATSRDPAGVWEQYF. The CDR3 DNA sequence: TGTGCCACCAGCAGAGATCCAGCAGGGGTGTGGGAGCAGTACTTC.

This clone was seen a few times. The chain links TRBV29-1 to TRBJ2-2, with 9 bases lining up with TRBD1. J gave up 3 bases and V 5 bases, and 7 bases lay outside the gene matches. This CDR3 region has 15 residues. Germline V lookup: CDR1 SQVTM, CDR2 ANQGSEA. The CDR3, as DNA: TGCAGCGTTATGGTACAGGGGGCCGACACCGGGGAGCTGTTTTTT. It is translated as CSVMVQGADTGELFF.

This clone was seen ten or more times. The rearrangement uses TRBV19 and TRBJ1-5, with a tentative D call TRBD1 (6 bases). V dropped 4 bases and J dropped 7 bases, with 14 bases sitting between them. The germline CDR1 and CDR2 sequences are LNHDA and SQIVND (reference sequence). The CDR3 has 14 residues. CDR3 DNA: TGTGCCAGTAGTACAACAGGGACATCGCAGCCCCAGCATTTT. It codes for CASSTTGTSQPQHF.

The chain combines TRBV12-3 or TRBV12-4 with TRBJ2-5, with D possibly TRBD1 on 5 matching bases. Trimming removed 5 bases from V and 0 bases from J, with 13 bases in between. The CDR3 has 15 amino acids. The CDR3 DNA sequence: TGTGCCAGCAGTCAGACGACAGTGGACCAAGAGACCCAGTACTTC. Translation gives CASSQTTVDQETQYF.

This clone was seen ten or more times. The genes are TRBV7-9 and TRBJ2-1, with D perhaps TRBD1 (5 bases). With 5 bases removed from V and 3 bases from J, the gap between germline ends came to 14 bases. Germline CDR1 and CDR2: SEHNR and FQNEAQ (reference sequence). CDR3 length: 15 residues. The CDR3, as DNA: TGTGCCAGCAGCGCCCTAGGGGCCTACTACAATGAGCAGTTCTTC. Its protein is CASSALGAYYNEQFF. Drawing the rest from reference TRBV7-9 and TRBJ2-1, the complete variable domain is DTGVSQNPRHKITKRGQNVTFRCDPISEHNRLYWYRQTLGQGPEFLTYFQNEAQLEKSRLLSDRFSAERPKGSFSTLEIQRTEQGDSAMYLCASSALGAYYNEQFFGPGTRLTVL.

The sample holds a few counts of this clone. This sequence joins TRBV29-1 and TRBJ1-1; the match to TRBD1 covers 11 bases. The CDR3 spans 17 residues. The V gene end was trimmed by 4 bases and the J gene end by 1 base; junction bases not matched to a gene: 11. Per the germline V gene, CDR1 is SQVTM and CDR2 is ANQGSEA. CDR3: CSVAHTVGTGGNTEAFF. The CDR3 region has the DNA TGCAGCGTTGCCCATACGGTTGGGACAGGGGGGAACACTGAAGCTTTCTTT.

This clone was recorded at least ten times. The chain joins TRBV19 to TRBJ2-7; TRBD1 agrees at 9 bases. The CDR3 runs to 14 residues. V was clipped by 4 bases and J by 3 bases; unmatched bases: 4. Germline V lookup: CDR1 LNHDA, CDR2 SQIVND (reference sequence). CDR3: CASSTSTGGYEQYF. CDR3 bases: TGTGCCAGTAGTACCTCGACAGGGGGCTACGAGCAGTACTTC.

This clone was picked up a small number of times. V usage is TRBV5-1 and J usage is TRBJ2-3, with 11 bases lining up with TRBD1. The CDR3 is made up of 16 amino acids. Germline CDR1 reads SGHRS; CDR2 reads YFSETQ. Trimming removed 0 bases from V and 2 bases from J; junction bases left unmatched: 2. The CDR3 reads CASSLGDRGTTDTQYF. CDR3 in DNA: TGCGCCAGCAGCTTGGGGGACAGGGGGACCACAGATACGCAGTATTTT.

In its sample, this clone was seen many times. This sequence joins TRBV7-8 and TRBJ1-1, with a weak D call TRBD1 (6 bases). Germline V gene sequence: CDR1 SGHVS, CDR2 FQNEAQ. The ends were cut back, 4 bases at V and 2 bases at J, with 11 bases in the middle. The CDR3 length is 14 residues. DNA of the CDR3: TGTGCCAGCAGCTCAGGGACATATAACACTGAAGCTTTCTTT. Its protein is CASSSGTYNTEAFF.

The genes are TRBV12-3 or TRBV12-4 and TRBJ1-2, with 9 positions matching TRBD1. The CDR3 runs 16 residues. The V segment lost 4 bases and the J segment 4 bases; nucleotides outside the gene matches: 10. Here the CDR3 reads CASSSLRTGATYGYTF. In DNA, the CDR3 is TGTGCCAGCAGTTCCCTAAGGACAGGGGCCACCTATGGCTACACCTTC.

This clone appeared many times. The V and J genes are TRBV6-4 and TRBJ2-1, with D perhaps matching TRBD1 (7 bases). Trimming left V 5 bases short and J 8 bases short, with 16 bases between. Germline V lookup: CDR1 MRHNA, CDR2 SNTAGT. There are 14 residues in the CDR3. The CDR3 region is CASSRRGPQDEQFF. The CDR3 DNA reads TGTGCCAGCAGTAGGAGGGGGCCTCAAGATGAGCAGTTCTTC.

This clone was seen at least ten times. This rearrangement joins TRBV5-1 to TRBJ2-1; D gene unclear. CDR1 and CDR2 (germline): SGHRS, YFSETQ. Trimming removed 4 bases at V and 7 bases at J, with 15 bases between. The CDR3 spans 14 residues. The chain's CDR3 is CASSPGHEVNEQFF. The CDR3 DNA follows: TGCGCCAGCAGCCCGGGTCACGAGGTAAATGAGCAGTTCTTC. Full variable domain (missing parts from reference TRBV5-1 and TRBJ2-1): KAGVTQTPRYLIKTRGQQVTLSCSPISGHRSVSWYQQTPGQGLQFLFEYFSETQRNKGNFPGRFSGRQFSNSRSEMNVSTLELGDSALYLCASSPGHEVNEQFFGPGTRLTVL.

This clone was seen many times. CDR3 protein: CATSAPGQGRETQYF. The CDR3 nucleotides are TGTGCCACCAGTGCCCCGGGACAGGGGAGGGAGACCCAGTACTTC. The chain carries TRBV24-1 and TRBJ2-5; the match to TRBD1 covers 10 bases. Per the germline V gene, CDR1 is KGHDR and CDR2 is SFDVKD. V lost 5 bases, J lost 5 bases, and 7 bases stayed unmatched. The CDR3 sequence is 15 residues long.

This clone was seen many times. V and J are TRBV6-6 and TRBJ1-3; 9 nucleotides line up with TRBD1. The CDR3 has 16 residues. V lost 1 base and J lost 0; bases outside the gene matches: 1. CDR1 is MNHNY, CDR2 SVGAGI, per germline (reference sequence). The DNA for the CDR3 is TGTGCCAGCAGTTACTTACAGGGGGCCTCTGGAAACACCATATATTTT. As protein: CASSYLQGASGNTIYF.

This clone was detected ten times or more. The V call is TRBV27, the J call TRBJ2-7; maybe TRBD1 (6 bases). The CDR3 length is 15 residues. The V end was cut by 3 bases, the J end by 2 bases, with 14 bases between. CDR1 and CDR2 (germline): MNHEY, SMNVEV (reference sequence). CDR3 DNA sequence: TGTGCCAGCAGTTTGTACCTTGGACAGCCCTACGAGCAGTACTTC. Amino acid sequence: CASSLYLGQPYEQYF.

This clone has at least ten counts. The chain carries TRBV5-1 and TRBJ2-6; TRBD2 might be the D (5 bases). CDR1 and CDR2 (germline): SGHRS, YFSETQ. With 4 bases removed from V and 0 bases from J, the gap between germline ends came to 11 bases. The CDR3 runs 16 residues. The CDR3, as DNA: TGCGCCAGCAGCCATGGACTGTCCTCTGGGGCCAACGTCCTGACTTTC. It translates to CASSHGLSSGANVLTF.

The rearrangement uses TRBV5-6 and TRBJ2-5; 7 nucleotides match TRBD2. The CDR3 is made up of 13 amino acids. The ends lost 2 bases at V and 4 bases at J; junction bases unmatched: 2. Germline V CDR1 and CDR2: SGHDT, YYEEEE. The chain's CDR3 is CASSFSSGETQYF. CDR3 nucleotide sequence: TGTGCCAGCAGCTTTTCTAGCGGAGAGACCCAGTACTTC.

This clone was recorded many times. The genes are TRBV11-1 and TRBJ2-7, with 9 positions matching TRBD1. The length of the CDR3 is 12 residues. Losses at the gene ends were 5 bases for V and 6 bases for J; bases not matched to a gene: 2. Germline V lookup: CDR1 SGHAT, CDR2 FQDESV (reference sequence). CDR3 DNA sequence: TGTGCCAGCAGCATGACAGGGGGCGAGCAGTACTTC. The encoded protein is CASSMTGGEQYF.

This clone was observed many times. V gene TRBV12-3 or TRBV12-4 combines with J gene TRBJ2-3; the D is unclear. This CDR3 has 15 residues. The V gene lost 4 bases and the J gene lost 4 bases, with 15 bases spanning the gap. The CDR3 reads CASSSPLGLADTQYF. The CDR3 bases are TGTGCCAGCAGTTCCCCCCTTGGGCTCGCAGATACGCAGTATTTT.

The chain combines TRBV28 with TRBJ1-2; the D is unclear. Germline CDR1 reads MDHEN; CDR2 reads SYDVKM. This CDR3 has 10 amino acids. Trimming removed 8 bases from V and 4 bases from J, with 5 bases in between. CDR3 sequence (DNA): TGTGCCAGCGCCAGCTATGGCTACACCTTC. It is translated as CASASYGYTF.

This clone has ten or more counts. The chain uses TRBV6-2 or TRBV6-3 and TRBJ1-1, with D possibly TRBD1 on 5 matching bases. Deletions cut 2 bases from V and 0 bases from J, with 13 bases between. Germline lookup yields CDR1 MNHEY and CDR2 SVGEGT. The CDR3 covers 16 residues. The CDR3 DNA reads TGTGCCAGCAGTTACCTCGGGGGAAATCTGAACACTGAAGCTTTCTTT. Translated, it gives CASSYLGGNLNTEAFF.